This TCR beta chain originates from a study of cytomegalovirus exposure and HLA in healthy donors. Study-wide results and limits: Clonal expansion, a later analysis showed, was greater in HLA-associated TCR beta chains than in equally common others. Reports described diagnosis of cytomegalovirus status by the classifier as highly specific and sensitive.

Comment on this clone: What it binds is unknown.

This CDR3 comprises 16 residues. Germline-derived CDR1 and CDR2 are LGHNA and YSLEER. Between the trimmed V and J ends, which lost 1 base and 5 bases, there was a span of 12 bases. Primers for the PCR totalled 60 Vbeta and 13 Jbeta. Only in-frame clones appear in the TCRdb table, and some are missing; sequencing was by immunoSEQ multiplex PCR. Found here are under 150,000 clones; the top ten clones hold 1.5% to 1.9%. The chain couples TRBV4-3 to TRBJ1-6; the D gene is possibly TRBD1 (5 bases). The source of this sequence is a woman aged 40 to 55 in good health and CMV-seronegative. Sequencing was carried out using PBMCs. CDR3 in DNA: TGCGCCAGCAGCCAAGCTTTGTCAGGGAATAATTCACCCCTCCACTTT. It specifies CASSQALSGNNSPLHF.